This TCR beta chain was observed in a study of Graves' ophthalmopathy and Graves' hyperthyroidism (dated by TCRdb to 2016 to 2019). For context, the study as a whole: Stable hyperthyroidism was defined as no progression to ophthalmopathy within 18 months of follow-up. A discovery set of 100 patients (around 45 ophthalmopathy, fewer than 60 stable hyperthyroidism) was enrolled to explore V-J signatures distinguishing ophthalmopathy from hyperthyroidism. To tell Graves' ophthalmopathy apart from Graves' hyperthyroidism, and to predict which patients would progress to ophthalmopathy, the study relied on TCR beta repertoire signatures. Following sample collection, hyperthyroidism patients were given methimazole at a starting dose of 30 mg daily, and ophthalmopathy patients were given high-dose intravenous methylprednisolone. In roughly six hyperthyroidism patients, the T-cell repertoires found in thyroid tissue were compared with those found in blood. The independent validation cohort included 18 to 20 hyperthyroidism patients plus 17 patients who later progressed from hyperthyroidism to ophthalmopathy. In total, approximately 130 blood samples were TCR-sequenced: 40 to 45 ophthalmopathy, 75 hyperthyroidism and some 17 hyperthyroidism-to-ophthalmopathy patients.

Many counts were recorded for this clonotype. No antigen is known for it. No quality values exist for individual bases; no much larger clone is one base distant. Broader findings and caveats from the paper: In validation, the model predicted ophthalmopathy progression with 55% to 71% sensitivity and approximately 72% specificity; eleven to twelve predicted patients were CT-confirmed with GO in a median of approximately 6.5 months. No statistical method was used to set the sample size in advance, and the investigators knew which group each participant was assigned to. In cross-validation, the 13-signature model distinguished ophthalmopathy from stable hyperthyroidism with just over 85% sensitivity and approximately 81% specificity, and in the test set the corresponding values were approximately 80% and 68%. Among expanded thyroid clonotypes with frequency above 0.001, most also showed up in blood, which suggests that blood repertoires may reflect the thyroid immune response.

Patients with hyperthyroidism were aged 18 to 65 years, had been newly diagnosed, and had a disease duration of less than 2 months. Patients with other autoimmune diseases, uncontrolled infections, pregnancy or lactation were excluded. Diagnosis relied on clinical symptoms, serum thyroxine, TRAb, thyroid ultrasound and orbital computed tomography. Total RNA was extracted using Trizol reagent, and RNA quality was checked on an Agilent 2100 Bioanalyzer. For repertoire sequencing, the TCR beta CDR3 regions were amplified from RNA transcripts. The first round of RT-PCR was done with HTBI primers and the Qiagen OneStep RT-PCR kit, and was followed by a second round of multiplex PCR, then size selection and purification. Sequencing of the libraries was carried out on an Illumina HiSeq2000 in paired-end mode with 100 bp reads. In the authors' own workflow: SOAPnuke was used to process the reads, throwing out any read that had adapters, had uncalled bases, had a mean Phred below 15, or lacked an exact constant-primer or identifier match. High-quality paired reads were merged with COPE v1.2.5. Each unique nucleotide sequence was defined as a clonotype, and clonotypes were aligned to IMGT TRB V, D and J references with MiTCR v1.1. Only V-J combinations with frequency above 0.0001 were analysed, covering approximately 99% of repertoires. A TCR clonal expansion and chaos score per V-J combination was defined as the ratio of F50 clonal expansion to chaos observed in the TCRdist matrix. Features were reduced by Welch's t-statistics and random forest to around 13 V-J combinations, which fed a naive Bayes classifier. Thyroid-blood repertoire similarity was quantified with the Morisita-Horn index. The public reads were quality trimmed at Q25 with fastp and then assembled into clones with MiXCR by TCRdb, keeping productive beta chains. Every CDR3 protein is listed once, alongside the most common genes and DNA of its rows. TCRdb's processing, not the authors' own work, is the source of the V and J calls. The sample table records about 550,000 distinct CDR3 sequences; less than 40% of these occur just once. 3.5% to 4.5% of the sample comes from the top ten.

CDR1 SNHLY and CDR2 FYNNEI were looked up in the germline V gene. Trimming costs V 4 bases and J 3 bases, and their ends lie 7 bases apart. Inclusive of the bounding cysteine and phenylalanine, the CDR3 is 13 residues long. The only DNA kept is the CDR3, 39 bases in frame from the first base. The sample consisted of peripheral blood or thyroid tissue (not recorded which). This sequence originates from an adult man with Graves' hyperthyroidism. The chain was built from TRBV2 and TRBJ1-5, and possibly TRBD1, on 5 matching bases. The nucleotide sequence is given as TGTGCCAGCAGTGGGGGACCCAATCAGCCCCAGCATTTT. It encodes CASSGGPNQPQHF.